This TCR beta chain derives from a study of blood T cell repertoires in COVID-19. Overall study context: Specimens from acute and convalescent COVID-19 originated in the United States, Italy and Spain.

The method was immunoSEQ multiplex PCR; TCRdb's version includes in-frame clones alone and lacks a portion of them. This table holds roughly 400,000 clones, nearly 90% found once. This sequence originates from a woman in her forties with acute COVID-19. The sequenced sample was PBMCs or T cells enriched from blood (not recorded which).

The CDR3 loop reads CAWSQGDYGYTF. DNA of the CDR3: TGTGCCTGGAGTCAGGGTGACTATGGCTACACCTTC. This sequence joins TRBV30 and TRBJ1-2; D is possibly TRBD1 (5 bases). Germline V CDR1 and CDR2: GTSNPN, SVGIG (reference sequence). The CDR3 length is 12 residues. V lost 2 bases and J lost 3, with 7 bases in between.